This T cell receptor (beta chain) was found in a study of blood T cell repertoires in COVID-19. About the research overall: Samples came from the United States, Italy and Spain, spanning acute and convalescent COVID-19. Sample material is recorded as cDNA or gDNA derived from T cells, B-cell-depleted T cells, or PBMCs.

As processed by the authors: Reference gene primer amplification yielded estimated nucleated cell counts. Only in-frame clones appear in the TCRdb table, and some are missing; sequencing was by immunoSEQ multiplex PCR. V and J calls and clone size are given by that table; D and trimming were obtained from the DNA. The sample lists 65,000 to 85,000 clones; under 90% were seen once. Germline trimming cut 4 bases from V and 2 bases from J; bases unmatched to any gene: 10. Per the germline V gene, CDR1 is MNHNS and CDR2 is SASEGT. This CDR3 is 17 amino acids long. Material for sequencing was peripheral blood. The source is a human donor in a cohort sampled during active COVID-19. This rearrangement joins TRBV6-1 to TRBJ2-4, with 8 bases lining up with TRBD1. The DNA of the CDR3 is TGTGCCAGCAGTGGTACCGGGACAGGTGGGACCAAAAACATTCAGTACTTC. Amino acids: CASSGTGTGGTKNIQYF.